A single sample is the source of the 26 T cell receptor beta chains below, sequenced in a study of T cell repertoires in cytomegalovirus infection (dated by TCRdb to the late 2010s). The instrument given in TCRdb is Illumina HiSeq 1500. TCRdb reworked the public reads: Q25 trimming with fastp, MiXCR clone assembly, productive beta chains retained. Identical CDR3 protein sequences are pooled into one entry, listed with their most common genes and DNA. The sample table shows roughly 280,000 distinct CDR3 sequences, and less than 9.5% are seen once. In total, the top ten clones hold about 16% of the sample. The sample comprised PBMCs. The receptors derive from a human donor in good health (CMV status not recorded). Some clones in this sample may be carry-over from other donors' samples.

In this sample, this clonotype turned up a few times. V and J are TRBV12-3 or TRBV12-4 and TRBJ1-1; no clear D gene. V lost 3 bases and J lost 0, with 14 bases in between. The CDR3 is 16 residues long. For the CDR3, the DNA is TGTGCCAGCAGTTTGGCCGACACTCTCATGAACACTGAAGCTTTCTTT. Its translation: CASSLADTLMNTEAFF.

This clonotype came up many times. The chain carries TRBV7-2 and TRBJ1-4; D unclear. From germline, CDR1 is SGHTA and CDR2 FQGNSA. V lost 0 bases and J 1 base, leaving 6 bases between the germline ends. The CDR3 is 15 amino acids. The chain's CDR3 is CASSLAPGTNEKLFF. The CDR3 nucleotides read TGTGCCAGCAGCTTAGCGCCCGGAACTAATGAAAAACTGTTTTTT.

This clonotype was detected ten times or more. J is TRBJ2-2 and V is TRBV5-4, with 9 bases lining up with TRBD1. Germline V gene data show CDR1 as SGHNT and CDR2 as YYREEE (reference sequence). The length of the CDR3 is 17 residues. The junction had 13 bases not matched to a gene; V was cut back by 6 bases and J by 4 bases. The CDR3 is CASTFRRGQGGTGELFF. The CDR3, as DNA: TGTGCCAGCACCTTCCGGCGGGGACAGGGAGGCACCGGGGAGCTGTTTTTT.

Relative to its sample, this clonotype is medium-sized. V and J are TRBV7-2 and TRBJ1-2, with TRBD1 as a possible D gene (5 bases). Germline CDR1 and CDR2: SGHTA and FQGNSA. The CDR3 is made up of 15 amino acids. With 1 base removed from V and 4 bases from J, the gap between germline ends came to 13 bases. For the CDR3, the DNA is TGTGCCAGCAGCTTAGTTCTGGGACGGCCCTATGGCTACACCTTC. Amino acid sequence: CASSLVLGRPYGYTF.

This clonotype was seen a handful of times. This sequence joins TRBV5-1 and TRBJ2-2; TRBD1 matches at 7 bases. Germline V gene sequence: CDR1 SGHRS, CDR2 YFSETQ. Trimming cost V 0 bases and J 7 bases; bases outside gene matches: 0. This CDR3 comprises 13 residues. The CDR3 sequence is CASSLGDSGELFF. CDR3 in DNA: TGCGCCAGCAGCTTGGGGGACAGCGGGGAGCTGTTTTTT.

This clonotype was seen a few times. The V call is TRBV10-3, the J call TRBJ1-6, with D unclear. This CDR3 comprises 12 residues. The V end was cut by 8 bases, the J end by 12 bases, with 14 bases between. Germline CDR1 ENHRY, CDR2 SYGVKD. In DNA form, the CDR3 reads TGTGCCATCCGGACCGGGGTGGGACCCCTCCACTTT. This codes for CAIRTGVGPLHF.

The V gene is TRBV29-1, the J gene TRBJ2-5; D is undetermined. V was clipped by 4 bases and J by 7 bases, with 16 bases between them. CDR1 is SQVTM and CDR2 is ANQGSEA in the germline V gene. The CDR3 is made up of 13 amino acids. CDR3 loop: CSVVDANQWTQYF. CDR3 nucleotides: TGCAGCGTTGTGGACGCCAATCAGTGGACCCAGTACTTC.

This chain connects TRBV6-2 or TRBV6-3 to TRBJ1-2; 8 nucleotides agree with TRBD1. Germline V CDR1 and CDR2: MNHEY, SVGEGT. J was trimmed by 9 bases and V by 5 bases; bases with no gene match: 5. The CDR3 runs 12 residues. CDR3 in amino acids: CASSQGQGRYTF. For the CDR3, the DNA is TGTGCCAGCAGTCAAGGACAGGGACGCTACACCTTC.

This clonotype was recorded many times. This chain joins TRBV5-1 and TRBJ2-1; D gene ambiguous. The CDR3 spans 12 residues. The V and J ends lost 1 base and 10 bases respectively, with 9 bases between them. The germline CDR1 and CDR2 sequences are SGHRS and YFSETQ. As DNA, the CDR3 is TGCGCCAGCAGCTTGACCCAGGTCGAGCAGTTCTTC. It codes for CASSLTQVEQFF.

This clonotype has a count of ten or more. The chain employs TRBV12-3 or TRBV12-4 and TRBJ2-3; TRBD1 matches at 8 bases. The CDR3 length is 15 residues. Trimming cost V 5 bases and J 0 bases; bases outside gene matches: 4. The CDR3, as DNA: TGTGCCAGCAGTCCAAGACAGGGGAGCACAGATACGCAGTATTTT. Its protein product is CASSPRQGSTDTQYF.

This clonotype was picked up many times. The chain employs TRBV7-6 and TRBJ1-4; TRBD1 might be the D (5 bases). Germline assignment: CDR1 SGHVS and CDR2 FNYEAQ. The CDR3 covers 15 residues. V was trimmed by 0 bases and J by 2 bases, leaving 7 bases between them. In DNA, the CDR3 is TGTGCCAGCAGCTTAGCGGGGGGGACTAATGAAAAACTGTTTTTT. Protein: CASSLAGGTNEKLFF.

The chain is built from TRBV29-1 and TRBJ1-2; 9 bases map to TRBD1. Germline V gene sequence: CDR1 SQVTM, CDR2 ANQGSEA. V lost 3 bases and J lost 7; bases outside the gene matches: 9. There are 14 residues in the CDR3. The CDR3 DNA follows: TGCAGCGTTGACCCCGGACAGGGGAGAAGTGGCTACACCTTC. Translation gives CSVDPGQGRSGYTF.

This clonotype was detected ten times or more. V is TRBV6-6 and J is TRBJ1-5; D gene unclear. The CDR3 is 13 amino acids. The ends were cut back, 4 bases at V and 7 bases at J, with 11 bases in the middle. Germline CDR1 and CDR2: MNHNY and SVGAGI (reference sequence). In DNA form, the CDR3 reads TGTGCCAGCAGTTTGCCTGGAGGGCAGCCCCAGCATTTT. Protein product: CASSLPGGQPQHF.

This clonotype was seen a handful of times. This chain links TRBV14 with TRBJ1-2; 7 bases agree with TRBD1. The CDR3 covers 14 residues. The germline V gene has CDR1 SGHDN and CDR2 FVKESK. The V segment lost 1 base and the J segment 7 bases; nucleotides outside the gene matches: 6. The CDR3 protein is CASSQAGRDSGYTF. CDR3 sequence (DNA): TGTGCCAGCAGCCAAGCGGGTAGGGACAGTGGCTACACCTTC.

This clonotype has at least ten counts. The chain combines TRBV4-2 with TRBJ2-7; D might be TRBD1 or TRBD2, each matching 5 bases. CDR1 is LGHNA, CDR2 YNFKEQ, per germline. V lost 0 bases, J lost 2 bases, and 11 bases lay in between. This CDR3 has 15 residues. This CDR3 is CASSQDRDGTYEQYF. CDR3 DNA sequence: TGTGCCAGCAGCCAAGATCGGGACGGAACCTACGAGCAGTACTTC.

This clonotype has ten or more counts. CDR3 in amino acids: CASSLAQGAKAKEAFF. The CDR3, as DNA: TGTGCCAGCAGCTTAGCCCAGGGGGCAAAGGCTAAAGAAGCTTTCTTT. This chain links TRBV7-9 with TRBJ1-1; 8 bases align to TRBD1. V lost 0 bases, J lost 8 bases, and 11 bases stayed unmatched. In germline, CDR1 is SEHNR, CDR2 FQNEAQ (reference sequence). The CDR3 consists of 16 residues.

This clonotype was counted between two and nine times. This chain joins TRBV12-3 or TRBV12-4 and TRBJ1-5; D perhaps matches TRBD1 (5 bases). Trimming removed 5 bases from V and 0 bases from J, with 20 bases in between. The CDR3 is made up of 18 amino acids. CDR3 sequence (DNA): TGTGCCAGCAGTCGGGGGGTAGGTAATAACTATAGCAATCAGCCCCAGCATTTT. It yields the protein CASSRGVGNNYSNQPQHF.

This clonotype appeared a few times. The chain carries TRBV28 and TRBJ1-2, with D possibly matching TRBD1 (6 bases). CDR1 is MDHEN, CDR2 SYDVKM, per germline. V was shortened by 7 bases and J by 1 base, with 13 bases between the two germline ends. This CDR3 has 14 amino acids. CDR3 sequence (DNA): TGTGCCAGCATGGGGGCAGACCATAACTATGGCTACACCTTC. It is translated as CASMGADHNYGYTF.

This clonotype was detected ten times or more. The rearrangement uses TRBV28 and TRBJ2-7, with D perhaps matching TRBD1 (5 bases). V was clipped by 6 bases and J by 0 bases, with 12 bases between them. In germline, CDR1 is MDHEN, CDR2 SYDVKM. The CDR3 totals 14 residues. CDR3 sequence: CASRGADSSYEQYF. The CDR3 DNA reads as TGTGCCAGCAGAGGGGCAGATAGCTCCTACGAGCAGTACTTC. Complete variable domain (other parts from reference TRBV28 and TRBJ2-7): DVKVTQSSRYLVKRTGEKVFLECVQDMDHENMFWYRQDPGLGLRLIYFSYDVKMKEKGDIPEGYSVSREKKERFSLILESASTNQTSMYLCASRGADSSYEQYFGPGTRLTVT.

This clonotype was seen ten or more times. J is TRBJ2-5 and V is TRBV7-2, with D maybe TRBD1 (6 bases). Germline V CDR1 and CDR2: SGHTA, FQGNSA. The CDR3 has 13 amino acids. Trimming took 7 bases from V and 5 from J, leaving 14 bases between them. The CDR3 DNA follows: TGTGCCAGCATCCGTGATAGGGGGGAGACCCAGTACTTC. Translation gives CASIRDRGETQYF.

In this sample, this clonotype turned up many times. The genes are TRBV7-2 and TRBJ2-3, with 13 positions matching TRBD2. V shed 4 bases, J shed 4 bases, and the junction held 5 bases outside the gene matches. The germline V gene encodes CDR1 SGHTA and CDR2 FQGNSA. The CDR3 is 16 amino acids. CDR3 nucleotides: TGTGCCAGCAGCTCGGGACTAGCGGGGAGAGCAGATACGCAGTATTTT. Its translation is CASSSGLAGRADTQYF. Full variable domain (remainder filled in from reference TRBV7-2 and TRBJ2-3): GAGVSQSPSNKVTEKGKDVELRCDPISGHTALYWYRQSLGQGLEFLIYFQGNSAPDKSGLPSDRFSAERTGGSVSTLTIQRTQQEDSAVYLCASSSGLAGRADTQYFGPGTRLTVL.

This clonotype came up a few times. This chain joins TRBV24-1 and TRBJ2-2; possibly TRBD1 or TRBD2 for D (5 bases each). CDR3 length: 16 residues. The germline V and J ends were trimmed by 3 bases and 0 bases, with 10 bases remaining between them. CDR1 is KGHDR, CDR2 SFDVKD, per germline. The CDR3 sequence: CATSDPGPTNTGELFF. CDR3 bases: TGTGCCACCAGTGATCCGGGACCGACGAACACCGGGGAGCTGTTTTTT.

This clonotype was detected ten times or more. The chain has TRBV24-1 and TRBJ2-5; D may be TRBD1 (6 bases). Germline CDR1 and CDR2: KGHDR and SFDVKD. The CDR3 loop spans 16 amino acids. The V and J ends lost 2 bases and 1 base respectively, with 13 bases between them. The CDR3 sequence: CATSDSQGRGQETQYF. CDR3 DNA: TGTGCCACCAGTGATTCACAGGGTCGGGGCCAAGAGACCCAGTACTTC.

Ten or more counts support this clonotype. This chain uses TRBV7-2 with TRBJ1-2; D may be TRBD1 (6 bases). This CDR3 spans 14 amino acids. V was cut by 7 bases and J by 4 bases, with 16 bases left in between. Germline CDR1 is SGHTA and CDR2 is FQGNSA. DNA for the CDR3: TGTGCCAGCACCGGAGGACAGTTCTCCTATGGCTACACCTTC. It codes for CASTGGQFSYGYTF.

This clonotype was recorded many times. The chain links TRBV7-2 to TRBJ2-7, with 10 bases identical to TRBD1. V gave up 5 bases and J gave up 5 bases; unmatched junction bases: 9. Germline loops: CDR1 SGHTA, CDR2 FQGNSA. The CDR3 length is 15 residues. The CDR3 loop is CASSPRTGGGHEQYF. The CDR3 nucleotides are TGTGCCAGCAGCCCGAGGACAGGGGGAGGGCACGAGCAGTACTTC.

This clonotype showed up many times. CDR3 region: CASSLGTGKRAQYF. The CDR3 DNA reads TGTGCCAGCAGCTTGGGGACAGGAAAAAGGGCGCAGTATTTT. V usage is TRBV11-2 and J usage is TRBJ2-3; 8 bases map to TRBD1. Trimming at V came to 3 bases and at J to 10 bases, leaving 9 bases not matched to a gene. The CDR3 length is 14 residues. Germline CDR1 SGHAT, CDR2 FQNNGV.